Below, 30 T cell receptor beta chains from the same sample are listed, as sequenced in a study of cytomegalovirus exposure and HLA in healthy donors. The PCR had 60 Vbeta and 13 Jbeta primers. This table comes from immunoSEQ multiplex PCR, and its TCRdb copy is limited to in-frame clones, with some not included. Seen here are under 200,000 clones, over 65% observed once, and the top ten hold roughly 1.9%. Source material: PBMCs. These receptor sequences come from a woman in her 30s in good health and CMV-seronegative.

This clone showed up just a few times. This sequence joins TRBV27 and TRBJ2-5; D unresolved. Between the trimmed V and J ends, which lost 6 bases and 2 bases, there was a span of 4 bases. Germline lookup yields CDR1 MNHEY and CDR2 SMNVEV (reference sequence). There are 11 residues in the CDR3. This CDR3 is CASSHQETQYF. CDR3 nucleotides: TGTGCCAGCAGCCATCAAGAGACCCAGTACTTC.

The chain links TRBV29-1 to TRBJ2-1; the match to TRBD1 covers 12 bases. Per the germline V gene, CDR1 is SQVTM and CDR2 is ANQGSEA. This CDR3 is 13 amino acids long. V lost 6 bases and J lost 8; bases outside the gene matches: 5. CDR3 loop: CSVTGTGGDEQFF. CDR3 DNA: TGCAGCGTAACCGGGACAGGGGGCGATGAGCAGTTCTTC.

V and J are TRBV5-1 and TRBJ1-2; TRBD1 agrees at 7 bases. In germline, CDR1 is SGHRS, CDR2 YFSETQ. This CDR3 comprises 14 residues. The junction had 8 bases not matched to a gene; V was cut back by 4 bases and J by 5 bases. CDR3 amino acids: CASSLNRGEYGYTF. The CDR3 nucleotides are TGCGCCAGCAGCCTTAACAGGGGAGAATATGGCTACACCTTC.

CDR3 sequence (DNA): TGCGCCAGCAGACCTCAGGGGAGGGTTGAAAAACTGTTTTTT. It yields the protein CASRPQGRVEKLFF. The chain carries TRBV5-1 and TRBJ1-4; tentative D call: TRBD1 (6 bases). CDR3 size: 14 residues. Germline V CDR1 and CDR2: SGHRS, YFSETQ. V was trimmed by 5 bases and J by 7 bases, leaving 15 bases between them.

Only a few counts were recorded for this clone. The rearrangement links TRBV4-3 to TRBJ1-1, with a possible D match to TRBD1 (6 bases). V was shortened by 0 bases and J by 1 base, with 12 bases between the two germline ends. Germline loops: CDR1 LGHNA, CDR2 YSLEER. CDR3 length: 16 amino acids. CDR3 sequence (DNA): TGCGCCAGCAGCCAAGAACAGGGAGTCGGGAACACTGAAGCTTTCTTT. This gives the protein CASSQEQGVGNTEAFF.

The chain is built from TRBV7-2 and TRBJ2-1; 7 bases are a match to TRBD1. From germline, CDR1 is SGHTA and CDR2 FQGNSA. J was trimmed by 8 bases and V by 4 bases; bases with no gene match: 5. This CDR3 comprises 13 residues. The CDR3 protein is CASSSTGFYEQFF. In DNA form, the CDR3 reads TGTGCCAGCAGCTCGACAGGGTTCTATGAGCAGTTCTTC.

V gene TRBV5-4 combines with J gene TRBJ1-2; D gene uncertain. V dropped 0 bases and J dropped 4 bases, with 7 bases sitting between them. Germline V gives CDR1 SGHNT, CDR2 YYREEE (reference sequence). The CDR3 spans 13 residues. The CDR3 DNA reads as TGTGCCAGCAGCTTGGAATCCGGCTATGGCTACACCTTC. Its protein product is CASSLESGYGYTF.

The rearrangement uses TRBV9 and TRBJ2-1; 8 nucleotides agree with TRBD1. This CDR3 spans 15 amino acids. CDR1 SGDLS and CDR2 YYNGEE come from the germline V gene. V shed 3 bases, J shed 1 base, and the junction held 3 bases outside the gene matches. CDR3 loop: CASSGRTGSYNEQFF. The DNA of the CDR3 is TGTGCCAGCAGCGGAAGGACAGGGTCCTACAATGAGCAGTTCTTC.

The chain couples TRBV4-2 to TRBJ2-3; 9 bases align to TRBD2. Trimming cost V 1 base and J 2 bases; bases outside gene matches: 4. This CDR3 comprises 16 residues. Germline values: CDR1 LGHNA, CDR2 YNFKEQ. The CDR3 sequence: CASSQGSGRHTDTQYF. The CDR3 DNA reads TGTGCCAGCAGCCAAGGTAGCGGGAGACACACAGATACGCAGTATTTT.

CDR3 amino acids: CASRLAGIGNQPQHF. CDR3 nucleotides: TGTGCCAGTAGGTTAGCAGGGATTGGCAATCAGCCCCAGCATTTT. J is TRBJ1-5 and V is TRBV19, with TRBD1 as a possible D gene (5 bases). V was cut by 6 bases and J by 2 bases, with 14 bases left in between. The CDR3 runs 15 residues. Germline CDR1 LNHDA, CDR2 SQIVND (reference sequence).

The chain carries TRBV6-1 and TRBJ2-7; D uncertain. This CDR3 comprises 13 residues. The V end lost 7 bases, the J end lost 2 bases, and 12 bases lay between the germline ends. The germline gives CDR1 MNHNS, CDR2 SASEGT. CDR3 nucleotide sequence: TGTGCCAGCACGGTGGGCACCGCCTACGAGCAGTACTTC. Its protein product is CASTVGTAYEQYF.

The CDR3 DNA sequence: TGCGCCAGCAGTTCGGGACAGGGGGCAGCTTTCTTT. Encoded protein: CASSSGQGAAFF. The chain carries TRBV10-1 and TRBJ1-1; 12 bases agree with TRBD1. V trimming: 5 bases; J trimming: 10 bases; junction bases outside the gene matches: 2. The CDR3 is 12 residues long. Germline V gives CDR1 WNHNN, CDR2 SYGVQD (reference sequence).

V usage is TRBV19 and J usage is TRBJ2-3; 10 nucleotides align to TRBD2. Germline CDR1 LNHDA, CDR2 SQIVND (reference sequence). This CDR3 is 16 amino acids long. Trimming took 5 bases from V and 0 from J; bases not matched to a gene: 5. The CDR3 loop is CASSGGLASSTDTQYF. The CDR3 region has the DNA TGTGCCAGTAGTGGGGGACTAGCGAGTAGCACAGATACGCAGTATTTT.

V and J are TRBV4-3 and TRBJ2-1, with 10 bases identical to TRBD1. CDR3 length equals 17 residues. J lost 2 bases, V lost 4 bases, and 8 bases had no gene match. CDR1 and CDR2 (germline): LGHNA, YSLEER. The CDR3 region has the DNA TGCGCCAGCAGCCCCGGATCCGGGACAGGGGCCTACAATGAGCAGTTCTTC. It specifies CASSPGSGTGAYNEQFF.

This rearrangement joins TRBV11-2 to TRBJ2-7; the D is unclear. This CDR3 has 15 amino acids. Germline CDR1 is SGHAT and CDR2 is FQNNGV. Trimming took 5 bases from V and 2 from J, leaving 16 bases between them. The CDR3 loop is CASSPEPPRTYEQYF. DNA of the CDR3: TGTGCCAGCAGCCCTGAGCCTCCTAGGACCTACGAGCAGTACTTC.

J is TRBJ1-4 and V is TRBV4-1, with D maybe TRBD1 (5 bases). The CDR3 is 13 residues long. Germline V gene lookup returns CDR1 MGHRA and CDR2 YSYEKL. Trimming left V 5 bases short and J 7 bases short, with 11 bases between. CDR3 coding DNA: TGCGCCAGCAGCGAATGGACACGTGAAAAACTGTTTTTT. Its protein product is CASSEWTREKLFF.

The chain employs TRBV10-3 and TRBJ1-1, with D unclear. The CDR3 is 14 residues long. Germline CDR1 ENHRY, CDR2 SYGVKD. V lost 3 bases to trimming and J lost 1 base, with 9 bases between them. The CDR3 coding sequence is TGTGCCATCAGTGATGAGGGTCGGAACACTGAAGCTTTCTTT. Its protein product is CAISDEGRNTEAFF.

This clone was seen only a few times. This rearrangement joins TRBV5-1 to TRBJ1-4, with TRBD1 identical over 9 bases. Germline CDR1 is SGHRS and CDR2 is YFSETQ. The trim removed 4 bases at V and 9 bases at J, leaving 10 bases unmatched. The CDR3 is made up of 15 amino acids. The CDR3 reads CASSNPGQGRQKLFF. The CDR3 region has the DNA TGCGCCAGCAGCAACCCGGGACAGGGTAGGCAAAAACTGTTTTTT. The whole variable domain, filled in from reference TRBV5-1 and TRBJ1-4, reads KAGVTQTPRYLIKTRGQQVTLSCSPISGHRSVSWYQQTPGQGLQFLFEYFSETQRNKGNFPGRFSGRQFSNSRSEMNVSTLELGDSALYLCASSNPGQGRQKLFFGSGTQLSVL.

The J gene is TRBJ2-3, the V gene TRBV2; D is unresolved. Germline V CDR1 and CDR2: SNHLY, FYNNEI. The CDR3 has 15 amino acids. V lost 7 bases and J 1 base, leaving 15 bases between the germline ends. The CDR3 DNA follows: TGTGCCAGCAAAAGACTGGTCTTGGGCACAGATACGCAGTATTTT. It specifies CASKRLVLGTDTQYF.

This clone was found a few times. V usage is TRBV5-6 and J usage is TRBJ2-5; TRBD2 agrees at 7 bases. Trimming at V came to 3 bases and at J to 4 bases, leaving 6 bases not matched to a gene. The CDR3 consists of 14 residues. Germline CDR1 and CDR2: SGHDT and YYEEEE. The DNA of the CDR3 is TGTGCCAGCAGCTCCACGGGGAGGGGAGAGACCCAGTACTTC. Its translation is CASSSTGRGETQYF.

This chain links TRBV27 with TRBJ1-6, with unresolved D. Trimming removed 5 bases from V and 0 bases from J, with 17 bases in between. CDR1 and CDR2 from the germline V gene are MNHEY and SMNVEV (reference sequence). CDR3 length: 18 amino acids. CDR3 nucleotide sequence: TGTGCCAGCAGTCGATTCCGCATAGGGAGCTCCTATAATTCACCCCTCCACTTT. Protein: CASSRFRIGSSYNSPLHF.

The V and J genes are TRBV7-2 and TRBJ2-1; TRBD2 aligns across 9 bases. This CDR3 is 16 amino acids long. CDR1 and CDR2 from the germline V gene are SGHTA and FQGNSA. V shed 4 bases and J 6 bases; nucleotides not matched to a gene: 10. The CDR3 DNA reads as TGTGCCAGCAGCTCTGTCCCCGGGACTAGCTCCAATGAGCAGTTCTTC. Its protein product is CASSSVPGTSSNEQFF.

The CDR3 DNA reads TGCGCCAGCAGCCAAGGACAGGGTAGAGAAAAACTGTTTTTT. Translated, it gives CASSQGQGREKLFF. J is TRBJ1-4 and V is TRBV4-1; TRBD1 agrees at 7 bases. The V and J ends lost 1 base and 8 bases, in that order; junction bases with no gene match: 4. CDR3 size: 14 residues. Germline V CDR1 and CDR2: MGHRA, YSYEKL.

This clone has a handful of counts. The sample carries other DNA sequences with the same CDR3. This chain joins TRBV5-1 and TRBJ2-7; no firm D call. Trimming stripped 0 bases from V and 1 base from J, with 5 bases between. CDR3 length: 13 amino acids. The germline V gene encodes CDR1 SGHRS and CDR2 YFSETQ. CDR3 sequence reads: CASSLARSYEQYF. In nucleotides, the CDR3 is TGCGCCAGCAGCTTGGCTAGATCCTACGAGCAGTACTTC.

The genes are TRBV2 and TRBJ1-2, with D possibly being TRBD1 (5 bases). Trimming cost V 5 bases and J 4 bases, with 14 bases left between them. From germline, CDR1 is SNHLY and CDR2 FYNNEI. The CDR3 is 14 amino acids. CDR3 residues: CASSRLGVLYGYTF. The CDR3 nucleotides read TGTGCCAGCAGTAGACTAGGGGTACTCTATGGCTACACCTTC.

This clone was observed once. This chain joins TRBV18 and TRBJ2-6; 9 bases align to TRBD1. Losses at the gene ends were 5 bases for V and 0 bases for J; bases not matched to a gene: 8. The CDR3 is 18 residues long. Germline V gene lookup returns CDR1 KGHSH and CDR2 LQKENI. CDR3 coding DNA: TGTGCCAGCTCATCGGGACAGGGATATGTCTCTGGGGCCAACGTCCTGACTTTC. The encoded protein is CASSSGQGYVSGANVLTF.

The CDR3 DNA reads TGTGCCAGCAGTCAGGGGGTTCGCTACGAGCAGTACTTC. This codes for CASSQGVRYEQYF. The chain carries TRBV5-7 and TRBJ2-7, with 7 bases fitting TRBD1. TRBV5-7 is reported as an ORF; its role is uncertain. Unmatched junction bases numbered 5, after V lost 5 bases and J lost 3 bases. The CDR3 runs 13 residues.

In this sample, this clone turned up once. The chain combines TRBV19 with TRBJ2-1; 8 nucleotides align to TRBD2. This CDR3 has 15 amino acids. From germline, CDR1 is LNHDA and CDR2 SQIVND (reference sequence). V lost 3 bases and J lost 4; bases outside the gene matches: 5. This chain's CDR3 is CASSILLAEYNEQFF. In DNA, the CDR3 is TGTGCCAGTAGTATTTTACTAGCGGAGTACAATGAGCAGTTCTTC. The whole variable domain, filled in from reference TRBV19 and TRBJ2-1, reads DGGITQSPKYLFRKEGQNVTLSCEQNLNHDAMYWYRQDPGQGLRLIYYSQIVNDFQKGDIAEGYSVSREKKESFPLTVTSAQKNPTAFYLCASSILLAEYNEQFFGPGTRLTVL.

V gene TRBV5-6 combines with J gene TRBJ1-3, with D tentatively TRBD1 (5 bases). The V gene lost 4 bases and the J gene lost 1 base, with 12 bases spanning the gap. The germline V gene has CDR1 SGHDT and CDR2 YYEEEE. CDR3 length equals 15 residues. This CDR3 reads CASSPAGGSGNTIYF. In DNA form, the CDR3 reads TGTGCCAGCAGCCCCGCGGGGGGTTCTGGAAACACCATATATTTT.

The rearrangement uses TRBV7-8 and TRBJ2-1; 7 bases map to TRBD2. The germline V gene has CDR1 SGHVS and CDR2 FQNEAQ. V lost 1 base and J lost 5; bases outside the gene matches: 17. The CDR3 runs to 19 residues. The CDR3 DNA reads TGTGCCAGCAGCTTAGTTAGAGCGGGGCGTGGGAGGAGGGACAATGAGCAGTTCTTC. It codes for CASSLVRAGRGRRDNEQFF.